The rows below give T cell receptor beta chains drawn from one sample of a study of blood T cell repertoires in COVID-19. Produced via immunoSEQ multiplex PCR; TCRdb's table is partial and in-frame only. The sample holds roughly 330,000 clones, about 87% seen once. The sample taken for sequencing was peripheral blood. Receptors were obtained from a man aged 25-45 years with COVID-19, enrolled during active disease. CDR3s include the opening cysteine and the closing phenylalanine or tryptophan. A D gene is named only where the DNA matches it firmly. Rows give clone size only sometimes, using once, few, many, or a class for an expanded clone.

-	TRBV12-3/TRBV12-4	-	TRBJ1-1	TGTGCCAGCAGTTTACAGGAGGGTACTGAAGCTTTCTTT	CASSLQEGTEAFF
-	TRBV29-1	-	TRBJ1-4	TGCAGCGTTGCTGAACAAGTTAATGAAAAACTGTTTTTT	CSVAEQVNEKLFF
-	TRBV7-9	-	TRBJ2-7	TGTGCCCTGGGGGACAACTCCTACGAGCAGTACTTC	CALGDNSYEQYF
TRBD1	TRBV5-4	-	TRBJ2-7	TGTGCCAGCAGCCCGGACAGGGGCCTTTCCTACGAGCAGTACTTC	CASSPDRGLSYEQYF
-	TRBV7-6	-	TRBJ2-3	TGTGCCAGCAGCCCTAGAGCCAGTTCTCGGAGAACAGATACGCAGTATTTT	CASSPRASSRRTDTQYF
-	TRBV7-2	-	TRBJ1-1	TGTGCCAGCAGCTTAGTTGCAGGGGTGGGGAACACTGAAGCTTTCTTT	CASSLVAGVGNTEAFF
-	TRBV10-3	-	TRBJ2-7	TGTGCCATCAGTGAAGCAGGGCTAACCGAGCAGTACTTC	CAISEAGLTEQYF
-	TRBV19	-	TRBJ1-1	TGTGCCACCCCAAAGGATCTCGACAGGACCATTGATACCGGGAACACTGAAGCTTTCTTT	CATPKDLDRTIDTGNTEAFF
TRBD2	TRBV19	-	TRBJ2-3	TGTGCCAGTAGTAGAACCCTACTAGCGGTTAGCACAGATACGCAGTATTTT	CASSRTLLAVSTDTQYF
TRBD2	TRBV19	-	TRBJ2-7	TGTGCCAGTAGTTATGCTAGCGGACCCTACGAGCAGTACTTC	CASSYASGPYEQYF
TRBD1	TRBV7-9	-	TRBJ2-7	TGTGCCAGCAGCACTTACAGGGGTCTCCACGAGCAGTACTTC	CASSTYRGLHEQYF
-	TRBV6-5	-	TRBJ1-6	TGTGCCAGCAGTTACTTCAGGCAGAATAATTCACCCCTCCACTTT	CASSYFRQNNSPLHF
TRBD1	TRBV2	-	TRBJ1-1	TGTGCCAGCAATAGACAGGGTGGGAACACTGAAGCTTTCTTT	CASNRQGGNTEAFF
-	TRBV4-1	-	TRBJ2-2	TGCGCCAGCAGCCAAGAGGTCAGGTCCGGGGAGCTGTTTTTT	CASSQEVRSGELFF
-	TRBV11-3	once	TRBJ2-2	TGTGCCAGCAGCCTGGACACGAACACCGGGGAGCTGTTTTTT	CASSLDTNTGELFF
TRBD2	TRBV4-2	-	TRBJ2-7	TGTGCCAGCAGCCCAGAAGCGGGGGAGCAGTACTTC	CASSPEAGEQYF
TRBD1	TRBV30	-	TRBJ1-4	TGTGCCTGGAACCAAGCCGGGACAGGGGGCTTAAAACTGTTTTTT	CAWNQAGTGGLKLFF
-	TRBV4-3	many	TRBJ2-2	TGCGCCAGCAGCCAAGGCCAGGGTTGGTACACCGGGGAGCTGTTTTTT	CASSQGQGWYTGELFF
-	TRBV5-8	once	TRBJ2-3	TGTGCCAGCAGCTTCCAATTAACCGGGACACACACAGATACGCAGTATTTT	CASSFQLTGTHTDTQYF
-	TRBV7-9	few	TRBJ1-1	TGTGCCAGCAGCCGAGGACAGAACACTGAAGCTTTCTTT	CASSRGQNTEAFF
-	TRBV21-1	-	TRBJ2-5	TGTGCCACCTTGACGCTCCGGGCCGCGCGGGGAAATAGTAAAGAGACCCAGTACTTC	CATLTLRAARGNSKETQYF
-	TRBV19	few	TRBJ2-1	TGTGCCAGTAGTATAGAGGGGGCGGCCTACAATGAGCAGTTCTTC	CASSIEGAAYNEQFF
-	TRBV7-2	-	TRBJ1-6	TGTGCCAGCAGCCAACAGATGGATTCACCCCTCCACTTT	CASSQQMDSPLHF
-	TRBV28	-	TRBJ1-6	TGTGCCAGCAGTCAGACATCCGGGACACTTAATTCACCCCTCCACTTT	CASSQTSGTLNSPLHF
TRBD1	TRBV18	-	TRBJ1-5	TGTGCCAGCTCACCGGGGCAGGGGGATAATCAGCCCCAGCATTTT	CASSPGQGDNQPQHF
-	TRBV7-9	few	TRBJ1-2	TGTGCCAGCACCCAGTGGCCGCTTAACTATGGCTACACCTTC	CASTQWPLNYGYTF